The clone carrying this T cell receptor (beta chain) has at least ten counts. Germline-derived CDR1 and CDR2 are SEHNR and FQNEAQ (reference sequence). V shed 3 bases and J shed 6 bases, with 11 bases lying between them. This CDR3 has 14 residues. TCRdb passed the reads through MiXCR, listing each CDR3 protein once. The sample lists 300,000 to 400,000 distinct CDR3 sequences, more than 8% occurring once. The data belong to a study of T cell repertoires in cytomegalovirus infection. The genes are TRBV7-9 and TRBJ1-4; tentatively, D is TRBD1 (5 bases). The sample comprised PBMCs. This clonotype originated in a human donor in good health (CMV status not recorded). Some clones in this sample may be carry-over from other donors' samples. CDR3 in DNA: TGTGCCAGCAGCTTGATGAAACAGGATGAAAAACTGTTTTTT. As protein: CASSLMKQDEKLFF.